The 27 T cell receptor beta chains below were found in one sample sequenced in a study of T cell responses to AZD1222 COVID-19 vaccine. Measured with immunoSEQ multiplex PCR; TCRdb has only the in-frame clones, and not every one. The sample shows about 180,000 clones, about nine tenths of them seen only once. This sample comprised peripheral blood, obtained on day 0 of AZD1222 vaccination. These receptors were taken from an adult in good health.

The chain employs TRBV21-1 and TRBJ1-3; TRBD1, the table's D call, was not compared with the DNA. TRBV21-1 is shown as a pseudogene. The CDR3 sequence is 16 residues long. DNA for the CDR3: TGTGCCAGCAGCAAATGGTCCCAGGGTCTCGGAAACACCATATATTTT. Protein product: CASSKWSQGLGNTIYF.

V and J are TRBV7-3 and TRBJ1-3; D unclear. Deletions cut 0 bases from V and 2 bases from J, with 11 bases between. The CDR3 is made up of 16 amino acids. Germline V gene lookup returns CDR1 SGHTA and CDR2 FQGTGA. CDR3 amino acids: CASSLTGELTGNTIYF. DNA for the CDR3: TGTGCCAGCAGCTTAACCGGGGAGCTAACTGGAAACACCATATATTTT.

The sample holds one count of this clone. V usage is TRBV7-3 and J usage is TRBJ2-3, with a weak D call TRBD2 (7 bases). CDR1 is SGHTA, CDR2 FQGTGA, per germline. With 5 bases removed from V and 0 bases from J, the gap between germline ends came to 15 bases. The CDR3 is made up of 16 amino acids. The CDR3: CASSTGTGGSTDTQYF. CDR3 coding DNA: TGTGCCAGCAGCACCGGGACGGGGGGCAGCACAGATACGCAGTATTTT.

The chain uses TRBV7-8 and TRBJ1-2; tentative D call: TRBD1 (6 bases). The V end lost 3 bases, the J end lost 2 bases, and 10 bases lay between the germline ends. The germline V gene has CDR1 SGHVS and CDR2 FQNEAQ. This CDR3 is 14 amino acids long. The chain's CDR3 is CASSLVQGNYGYTF. The CDR3 DNA follows: TGTGCCAGCAGCTTGGTGCAGGGGAACTATGGCTACACCTTC.

This clone occurred a few times. J is TRBJ1-1 and V is TRBV6-5; D is unclear. Trimming pared 5 bases from V and 10 bases from J, leaving 14 bases between. Germline lookup yields CDR1 MNHEY and CDR2 SVGAGI. The CDR3 runs 12 residues. CDR3 coding DNA: TGTGCCAGCAGTCCCCGTGGGGATGGAGCTTTCTTT. As protein: CASSPRGDGAFF.

This clone was detected only a few times. V gene TRBV7-2 combines with J gene TRBJ1-3; weak D call: TRBD1 (6 bases). The CDR3 sequence is 15 residues long. V shed 2 bases and J shed 2 bases, with 10 bases lying between them. Per the germline V gene, CDR1 is SGHTA and CDR2 is FQGNSA. The CDR3 bases are TGTGCCAGCAGCTTATACAGGGAGGCTGGAAACACCATATATTTT. Amino acid sequence: CASSLYREAGNTIYF.

The chain carries TRBV2 and TRBJ2-1, with 16 bases lining up with TRBD2. There are 19 residues in the CDR3. Unmatched junction bases numbered 8, after V lost 6 bases and J lost 0 bases. Germline V gene sequence: CDR1 SNHLY, CDR2 FYNNEI. The CDR3 sequence: CASRTPGTSGGASYNEQFF. In DNA form, the CDR3 reads TGTGCCAGCAGGACCCCGGGGACTAGCGGGGGGGCCTCCTACAATGAGCAGTTCTTC.

This clone was counted once. The chain employs TRBV5-1 and TRBJ2-1; D is uncertain. The CDR3 is 15 amino acids. The germline CDR1 and CDR2 sequences are SGHRS and YFSETQ. Deletions cut 0 bases from V and 5 bases from J, with 12 bases between. In DNA, the CDR3 is TGCGCCAGCAGCTTGGGCCCTACGTTTAACAATGAGCAGTTCTTC. This gives the protein CASSLGPTFNNEQFF.

The rearrangement joins TRBV7-2 to TRBJ2-5, with 8 bases that match TRBD2. Trimming at V came to 4 bases and at J to 5 bases, leaving 6 bases not matched to a gene. The CDR3 length is 14 residues. Per the germline V gene, CDR1 is SGHTA and CDR2 is FQGNSA. DNA for the CDR3: TGTGCCAGCAGCTCACCGGGGGGGCGGGAGACCCAGTACTTC. Its translation: CASSSPGGRETQYF.

This chain uses TRBV3-1 (or the pseudogene TRBV3-2) with TRBJ1-2; D unresolved. Germline CDR1 is LGHDT and CDR2 is YNNKEL (reference sequence). The CDR3 spans 13 residues. V dropped 3 bases and J dropped 2 bases, with 7 bases sitting between them. The CDR3 bases are TGTGCCAGCAGCCATGAGGGCAACTATGGCTACACCTTC. As protein: CASSHEGNYGYTF.

The chain is built from TRBV4-3 and TRBJ1-1, with a tentative D call TRBD1 (6 bases). The CDR3 contains 13 residues. Germline V gene data show CDR1 as LGHNA and CDR2 as YSLEER. Trimming stripped 0 bases from V and 9 bases from J, with 11 bases between. The CDR3 protein is CASSQDRGGQAFF. The CDR3 DNA sequence: TGCGCCAGCAGCCAAGATCGGGGGGGGCAAGCTTTCTTT.

This chain links TRBV4-1 with TRBJ1-5; 7 bases are a match to TRBD1. Per germline, CDR1 MGHRA and CDR2 YSYEKL. V lost 0 bases and J lost 2; bases outside the gene matches: 10. The CDR3 is made up of 18 amino acids. The CDR3 DNA follows: TGCGCCAGCAGCCAAGATCTAGGAGGGGGCCTGGGCAATCAGCCCCAGCATTTT. Its protein product is CASSQDLGGGLGNQPQHF.

The chain is built from TRBV7-8 and TRBJ2-5, with TRBD1 matching over 8 bases. Unmatched junction bases numbered 9, after V lost 5 bases and J lost 4 bases. Germline V gene data show CDR1 as SGHVS and CDR2 as FQNEAQ. The CDR3 contains 15 residues. CDR3 sequence (DNA): TGTGCCAGCAGCCTCGGACAGGGTTGGGGAGAGACCCAGTACTTC. Protein: CASSLGQGWGETQYF.

The rearrangement links TRBV5-1 to TRBJ2-5, with D unclear. Deletions cut 0 bases from V and 2 bases from J, with 8 bases between. The CDR3 consists of 14 residues. The V gene's germline CDR1 is SGHRS and CDR2 YFSETQ. CDR3 in DNA: TGCGCCAGCAGCTTGGCCCCAGCACAAGAGACCCAGTACTTC. Translating it yields CASSLAPAQETQYF.

The chain has TRBV5-1 and TRBJ1-2; maybe TRBD1 (6 bases). V was clipped by 0 bases and J by 8 bases, with 11 bases between them. The germline V gene has CDR1 SGHRS and CDR2 YFSETQ. CDR3 length: 13 residues. The CDR3 here is CASSLAQGPGYTF. The CDR3 bases are TGCGCCAGCAGCTTGGCGCAGGGGCCGGGCTACACCTTC.

CDR3 in amino acids: CASSPYFTGELFF. In DNA form, the CDR3 reads TGTGCCAGCAGCCCTTACTTCACCGGGGAGCTGTTTTTT. The V gene is TRBV7-2, the J gene TRBJ2-2; D unresolved. The CDR3 is made up of 13 amino acids. Germline V gene sequence: CDR1 SGHTA, CDR2 FQGNSA. Trimming removed 5 bases from V and 4 bases from J, with 8 bases in between.

V and J are TRBV7-9 and TRBJ2-5; D might be TRBD1 or TRBD2, each matching 6 bases. The CDR3 runs to 16 residues. Germline lookup yields CDR1 SEHNR and CDR2 FQNEAQ (reference sequence). Trimming took 0 bases from V and 5 from J, leaving 16 bases between them. The CDR3 here is CASSLAQGGGGETQYF. Written as DNA, the CDR3 is TGTGCCAGCAGCTTAGCACAGGGAGGAGGAGGGGAGACCCAGTACTTC. Looking up the rest from reference TRBV7-9 and TRBJ2-5 gives the full variable domain: DTGVSQNPRHKITKRGQNVTFRCDPISEHNRLYWYRQTLGQGPEFLTYFQNEAQLEKSRLLSDRFSAERPKGSFSTLEIQRTEQGDSAMYLCASSLAQGGGGETQYFGPGTRLLVL.

The CDR3 loop reads CASSLARDLVMVTQYF. The CDR3 DNA sequence: TGTGCCAGCAGCTTAGCGCGTGATCTGGTAATGGTTACGCAGTATTTT. The chain recombines TRBV7-8 with TRBJ2-3; D call uncertain. The CDR3 runs 16 residues. Trimming stripped 0 bases from V and 8 bases from J, with 18 bases between. Germline V lookup: CDR1 SGHVS, CDR2 FQNEAQ.

This chain uses TRBV4-1 with TRBJ2-5, with 11 bases identical to TRBD1. Trimming cost V 6 bases and J 1 base; bases outside gene matches: 13. Germline V gene data show CDR1 as MGHRA and CDR2 as YSYEKL. The CDR3 runs 18 residues. This chain's CDR3 is CASSLGQGARPGQETQYF. DNA for the CDR3: TGCGCCAGCAGTCTCGGACAGGGGGCGAGGCCAGGCCAAGAGACCCAGTACTTC.

The chain links TRBV3-1 (or the pseudogene TRBV3-2) to TRBJ1-5; D may be TRBD1 (5 bases). The CDR3 sequence is 15 residues long. Germline V gives CDR1 LGHDT, CDR2 YNNKEL (reference sequence). Trimming cost V 1 base and J 1 base, with 8 bases left between them. The CDR3 DNA reads as TGTGCCAGCAGCCAAGCAGGGATGAGCAATCAGCCCCAGCATTTT. Its protein is CASSQAGMSNQPQHF.

This chain joins TRBV5-5 and TRBJ2-1; TRBD2 aligns across 7 bases. The V gene end was trimmed by 7 bases and the J gene end by 0 bases; junction bases not matched to a gene: 7. Germline CDR1 is SGHKS and CDR2 is YYEKEE (reference sequence). The length of the CDR3 is 15 residues. The CDR3: CASFGLGSSYNEQFF. The CDR3 DNA reads TGTGCCAGCTTTGGACTAGGGAGCTCCTACAATGAGCAGTTCTTC.

The gene calls are TRBV6-2 or TRBV6-3 and TRBJ2-7, with D maybe TRBD1 (6 bases). V was pared by 7 bases and J by 3 bases, with 13 bases between. The germline V gene has CDR1 MNHEY and CDR2 SVGEGT. This CDR3 is built from 13 residues. The CDR3 sequence is CASIPQGRYEQYF. CDR3 nucleotide sequence: TGTGCCAGCATCCCACAGGGACGCTACGAGCAGTACTTC.

The chain is built from TRBV5-4 and TRBJ2-5, with D perhaps being TRBD1 or TRBD2 (5 bases each). CDR3 length: 14 residues. Looked up from germline, CDR1 is SGHNT and CDR2 is YYREEE (reference sequence). Deletions cut 0 bases from V and 5 bases from J, with 11 bases between. CDR3 loop: CASSLAGTVETQYF. The CDR3 nucleotides read TGTGCCAGCAGCTTGGCCGGGACGGTCGAGACCCAGTACTTC.

V is TRBV6-2 or TRBV6-3 and J is TRBJ1-2; no reliable D call. V was cut by 0 bases and J by 4 bases, with 9 bases left in between. Looked up from germline, CDR1 is MNHEY and CDR2 is SVGEGT. The CDR3 consists of 14 residues. This CDR3 is CASSYSPRTYGYTF. The CDR3 nucleotides are TGTGCCAGCAGTTACTCGCCGCGGACCTATGGCTACACCTTC.

V gene TRBV7-8 combines with J gene TRBJ1-3; D call uncertain. The CDR3 contains 14 residues. The germline V gene has CDR1 SGHVS and CDR2 FQNEAQ. V was pared by 4 bases and J by 4 bases, with 11 bases between. This CDR3 is CASSSNRGGNTIYF. CDR3 sequence (DNA): TGTGCCAGCAGCTCCAACAGAGGCGGAAACACCATATATTTT.

This clone was seen more than once but under ten times. The chain recombines TRBV6-5 with TRBJ1-2; 9 bases agree with TRBD1. Trimming took 4 bases from V and 4 from J; bases not matched to a gene: 10. The CDR3 covers 16 residues. Germline assignment: CDR1 MNHEY and CDR2 SVGAGI. CDR3 residues: CASSLGTGSMFYGYTF. In nucleotides, the CDR3 is TGTGCCAGCAGTTTAGGGACAGGGTCGATGTTCTATGGCTACACCTTC.

J is TRBJ1-3 and V is TRBV4-1; no definite D call. V lost 0 bases and J lost 2, with 5 bases in between. Germline CDR1 is MGHRA and CDR2 is YSYEKL. The CDR3 loop spans 14 amino acids. CDR3 nucleotide sequence: TGCGCCAGCAGCCAAGAGCAGACTGGAAACACCATATATTTT. This encodes CASSQEQTGNTIYF.